This is a list of T cell receptor beta chains from one sample in a study of OX40 agonist ivuxolimab in advanced cancers. Sequenced by immunoSEQ multiplex PCR; TCRdb stores in-frame clones only, minus some. The table shows some 58,000 clones, with 91% occurring only once. Sequencing was performed on CD4+ or CD8+ T cells sorted from blood, taken in a trial of the OX40 agonist ivuxolimab. The receptors here all came from an adult with an advanced solid tumor such as melanoma, head and neck, liver or kidney cancer. The CDR3 runs from the conserved cysteine through the conserved F or W. A D gene is named only where the DNA matches it firmly. The size field is filled for only some rows; it gives once, few, many or a size class.

v_gene	j_gene	abundance	d_gene	CDR3aa	CDR3nt
TRBV19	TRBJ2-3	NA	NA	CASSTGQGRGSTDTQYF	TGTGCCAGTAGTACAGGGCAGGGGCGCGGGAGCACAGATACGCAGTATTTT
TRBV25-1	TRBJ2-7	NA	NA	CASSGGLGRGSIDEQYF	TGTGCCAGCAGTGGGGGCCTCGGAAGAGGGAGTATCGACGAGCAGTACTTC
TRBV28	TRBJ1-2	NA	TRBD1	CASSPRQGSVGYTF	TGTGCCAGCAGCCCTAGACAGGGTTCGGTAGGCTACACCTTC
TRBV28	TRBJ1-2	NA	NA	CASSLSWDGPNYGYTF	TGTGCCAGCAGTTTATCCTGGGACGGGCCTAACTATGGCTACACCTTC
TRBV19	TRBJ2-1	NA	NA	CASSIINREYNEQFF	TGTGCCAGTAGTATTATCAACAGGGAGTACAATGAGCAGTTCTTC
TRBV30	TRBJ2-7	NA	TRBD2	CAWRGLAESYEQYF	TGTGCCTGGAGGGGACTAGCGGAGTCCTACGAGCAGTACTTC
TRBV19	TRBJ2-2	NA	TRBD2	CASSVTGTINTGELFF	TGTGCCAGTAGTGTAACCGGGACTATAAACACCGGGGAGCTGTTTTTT
TRBV4-3	TRBJ1-5	few	TRBD1	CASSRDRGRNQPQHF	TGCGCCAGCAGCCGGGACAGGGGGAGGAATCAGCCCCAGCATTTT
TRBV6-5	TRBJ2-2	once	TRBD1	CASSDRGPHGELFF	TGTGCCAGCAGCGACAGGGGGCCCCACGGGGAGCTGTTTTTT
TRBV19	TRBJ1-2	NA	TRBD1	CASTVEWDRGLGGYTF	TGTGCCAGTACCGTAGAATGGGACAGGGGGCTGGGCGGCTACACCTTC
TRBV30	TRBJ1-3	NA	NA	CAWSAGQPGNTIYF	TGTGCCTGGAGTGCAGGGCAGCCTGGAAACACCATATATTTT